Described below is a single T cell receptor (beta chain) sequence and its context. This clone occurred a few times. Its recognized antigen is unknown. The sample holds no much larger clone one base away, and base qualities are not on file. All of the isolated RNA was reverse transcribed with the High Capacity cDNA Reverse Transcription Kit, so expressed TCRB transcripts were sequenced. Deep immunoSEQ sequencing was performed on naive, central memory and regulatory T cell samples, with an average of roughly 4 million total reads per sample. Sorted cells were lysed in RLT buffer and RNA was extracted with DNase-treated RNeasy Micro or Mini kits, depending on cell number. To prevent cross-contamination, each cell subset was processed individually, whereas patient and healthy donor samples were processed jointly. Using the immunoSEQ multiplex PCR, TCRB sequences were amplified from cDNA into 87-bp fragments spanning the CDR3 region. Sequencing of the amplicons was done on the Illumina HiSeq platform. In the source study's methods: Synthetic template baselines were used to correct PCR bias computationally, reads within Hamming distance 2 were collapsed together, and singletons that could not be merged were discarded. Reads were aligned against IMGT so that V, D and J genes, CDR3 length and insertions or deletions at six rearrangement sites could be assigned. Clonotype counts were normalized to sorted cell number within each subset before computing true diversity and Gini coefficients with the tcR R package. The overlap coefficient, calculated on TCRB nucleotide sequences, was used to quantify repertoire sharing. Out-of-frame TCRB sequences from naive cells were analyzed as a proxy for the pre-selection repertoire. Here the immuneACCESS table is served through TCRdb, limited to in-frame sequences with V and J called. Missing clones are a known gap in these copies; in checked studies unresolved V genes cover under half, and the rest lacks a known reason. That table gives V, J and clone size, and the DNA gave D and trimming. For this sample there are hundreds of thousands of clones; roughly 12% appear just once. The ten biggest clones cover less than 0.02% of the sample.

This sample is drawn from a study of beta chain features in type 1 diabetes (dated by TCRdb to between 2017 and 2018). Regarding the research as a whole: No differences in mean age, gender distribution, total cell number or subset yield were found between patients and healthy donors. A total of about 100,000,000 sorted cells were examined across all samples, and RNA yield correlated strongly with the number of cells per subset. Naive and central memory subsets were obtained from all 30 or so donors, but regulatory and stem cell-like memory subsets were isolated from only 8 patients and roughly 8 healthy donors. The study compared the TCRB repertoires of sorted circulating CD4+ T cell subsets in recently diagnosed type 1 diabetes patients with those in matched healthy donors. The full study reports these points: Because small numbers of individuals were included in the HLA sub-analyses, any influence of HLA type on TCRB rearrangement was left unresolved. In all four CD4+ subsets, TCRB CDR3 length was moderately but significantly shorter in type 1 diabetes patients. PCR might favor shorter templates, but patient and control samples were amplified and corrected together, so any skew would affect both groups equally. Sequencing cDNA rather than genomic DNA could over-represent highly expressing activated cells, although activation and CD3 levels did not differ between groups. Patients with type 1 diabetes made fewer insertions and deleted more nucleotides at VDJ recombination sites, implying thymic rearrangement abnormalities. The naive, central memory and regulatory TCRB repertoires appeared to resemble one another more closely among patients than among healthy donors.

Spanning cysteine to phenylalanine, the CDR3 consists of 13 amino acids. Here the CDR3 DNA is all that survives: 39 bases in frame from base 1. As encoded in the germline V gene, CDR1 is LGHNA while CDR2 is YNFKEQ. V loses 0 bases, J loses 5 bases, and the germline ends lie 7 bases apart. A single peripheral blood draw of about 116 mL on average was collected from each donor into heparinised tubes. Using a panel that included CD45RO, CCR7, CD25, CD127, CD95 and CD27, naive, central memory, regulatory and stem cell-like memory CD4+ T cells were sorted on a BD FACSAria II. All sorted populations exceeded 95% purity. PBMCs were separated immediately by Lymphoprep density gradient centrifugation and were stained directly, without being cultured. So that batch effects would be minimized, each experiment stained and sorted samples in pairs, pairing one healthy donor with one patient.

Input material: naive CD4+ T cells from blood. The sample's cell subset or site label, in plain terms: true naive CD4+ T cells. The sequence came from a man aged 18 to 29 in good health. The rearranged chain carries TRBV4-2 and TRBJ2-5, with the D gene not confidently named. The CDR3 loop reads CASSQDVRETQYF. DNA sequence: TGTGCCAGCAGCCAAGATGTCAGGGAGACCCAGTACTTC.